The clone carrying this TCR beta chain occurred a few times. Antigen unknown. All the people who gave samples were healthy bone marrow donors. A multiplex PCR was run with 60 Vbeta primers and 13 Jbeta primers. The table came from immunoSEQ multiplex PCR; TCRdb's copy has only in-frame clones and leaves some out. The sample carries over 150,000 clones, roughly 80% recorded once. These data belong to a study of cytomegalovirus exposure and HLA in healthy donors. The study's findings and limits: Fewer N-insertions (relative to the approximately 670-donor mean) were reportedly seen in an Asian-associated ancestry cluster in a later analysis. Reportedly, diagnosis of cytomegalovirus status by the classifier showed high specificity and sensitivity. TCR beta sequences numbering under 20,000 were associated with HLA alleles at 0.05 false discovery rate in a later analysis.

The sequence was obtained from a woman aged 18-29 years in good health and CMV-seronegative. The material sequenced was PBMCs.

The CDR3 loop reads CASSPRTASYEQYF. For the CDR3, the DNA is TGTGCCAGCAGCCCTAGGACAGCCTCCTACGAGCAGTACTTC. This chain joins TRBV11-2 and TRBJ2-7, with D tentatively TRBD1 (6 bases). Looked up from germline, CDR1 is SGHAT and CDR2 is FQNNGV. This CDR3 has 14 amino acids. The V and J ends lost 5 bases and 0 bases respectively, with 11 bases between them. The full variable domain, its missing parts supplied by reference TRBV11-2 and TRBJ2-7, is EAGVAQSPRYKIIEKRQSVAFWCNPISGHATLYWYQQILGQGPKLLIQFQNNGVVDDSQLPKDRFSAERLKGVDSTLKIQPAKLEDSAVYLCASSPRTASYEQYFGPGTRLTVT.